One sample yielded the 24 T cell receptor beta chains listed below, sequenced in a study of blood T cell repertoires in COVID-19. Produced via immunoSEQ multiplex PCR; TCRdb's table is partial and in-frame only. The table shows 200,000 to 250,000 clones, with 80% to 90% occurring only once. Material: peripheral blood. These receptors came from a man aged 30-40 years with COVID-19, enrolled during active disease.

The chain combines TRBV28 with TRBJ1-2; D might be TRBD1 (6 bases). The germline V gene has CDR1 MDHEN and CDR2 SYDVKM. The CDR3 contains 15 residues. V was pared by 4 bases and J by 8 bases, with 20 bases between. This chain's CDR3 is CASSSGIQGERGYTF. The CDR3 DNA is TGTGCCAGCAGTTCGGGAATACAGGGAGAGAGGGGCTACACCTTC.

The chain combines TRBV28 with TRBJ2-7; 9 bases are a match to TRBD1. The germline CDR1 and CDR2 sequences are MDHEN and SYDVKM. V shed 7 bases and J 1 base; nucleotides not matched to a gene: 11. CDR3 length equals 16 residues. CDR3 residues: CASTFQPGQGSYEQYF. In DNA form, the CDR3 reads TGTGCCAGCACCTTTCAACCGGGACAGGGATCCTACGAGCAGTACTTC.

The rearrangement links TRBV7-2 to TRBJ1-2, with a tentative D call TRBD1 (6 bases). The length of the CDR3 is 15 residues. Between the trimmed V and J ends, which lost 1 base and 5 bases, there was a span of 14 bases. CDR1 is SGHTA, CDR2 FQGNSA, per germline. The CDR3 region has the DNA TGTGCCAGCAGCTTAGGGGTCCTGGACAGATATGGCTACACCTTC. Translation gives CASSLGVLDRYGYTF.

The CDR3: CASNVEENRDNEQFF. The CDR3, as DNA: TGTGCCAGCAACGTTGAAGAGAACAGAGACAATGAGCAGTTCTTC. The chain employs TRBV5-6 and TRBJ2-1; no clear D. The CDR3 totals 15 residues. In germline, CDR1 is SGHDT, CDR2 YYEEEE. V gave up 6 bases and J gave up 5 bases, with 18 bases separating them.

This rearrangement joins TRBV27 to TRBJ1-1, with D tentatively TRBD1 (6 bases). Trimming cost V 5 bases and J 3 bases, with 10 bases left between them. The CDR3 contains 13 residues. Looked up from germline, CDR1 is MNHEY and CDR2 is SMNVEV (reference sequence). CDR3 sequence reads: CASSRDTYTEAFF. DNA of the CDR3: TGTGCCAGCAGTCGGGACACCTACACTGAAGCTTTCTTT.

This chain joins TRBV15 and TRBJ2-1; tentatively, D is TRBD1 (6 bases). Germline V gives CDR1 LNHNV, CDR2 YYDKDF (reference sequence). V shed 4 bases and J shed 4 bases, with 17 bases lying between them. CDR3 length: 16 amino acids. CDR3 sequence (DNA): TGTGCCACCAGCACGAACAGGGATTTGGGATACAATGAGCAGTTCTTC. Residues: CATSTNRDLGYNEQFF.

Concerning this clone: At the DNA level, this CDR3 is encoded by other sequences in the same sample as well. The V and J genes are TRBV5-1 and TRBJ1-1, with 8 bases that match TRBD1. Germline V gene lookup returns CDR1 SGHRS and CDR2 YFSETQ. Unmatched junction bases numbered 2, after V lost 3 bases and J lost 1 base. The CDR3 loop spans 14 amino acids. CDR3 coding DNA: TGCGCCAGCAGCTCACAGGGGGGGAACACTGAAGCTTTCTTT. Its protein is CASSSQGGNTEAFF.

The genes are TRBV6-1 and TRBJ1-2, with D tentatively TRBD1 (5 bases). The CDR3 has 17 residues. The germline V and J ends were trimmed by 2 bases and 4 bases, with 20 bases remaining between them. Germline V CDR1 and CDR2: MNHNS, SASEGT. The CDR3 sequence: CASSEYGGASRGYGYTF. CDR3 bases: TGTGCCAGCAGTGAATATGGAGGGGCCAGTAGGGGCTATGGCTACACCTTC.

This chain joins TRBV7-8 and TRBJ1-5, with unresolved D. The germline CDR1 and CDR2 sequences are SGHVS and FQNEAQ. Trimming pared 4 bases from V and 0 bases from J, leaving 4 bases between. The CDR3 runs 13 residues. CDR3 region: CASSSYSNQPQHF. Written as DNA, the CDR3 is TGTGCCAGCAGCTCCTATAGCAATCAGCCCCAGCATTTT.

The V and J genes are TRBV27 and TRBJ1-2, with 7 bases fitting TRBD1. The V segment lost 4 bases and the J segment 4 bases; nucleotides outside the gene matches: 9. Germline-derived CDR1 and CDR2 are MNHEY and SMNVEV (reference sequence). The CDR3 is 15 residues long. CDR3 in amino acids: CASSSTGAVAYGYTF. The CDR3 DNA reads TGTGCCAGCAGTTCAACAGGGGCCGTAGCCTATGGCTACACCTTC.

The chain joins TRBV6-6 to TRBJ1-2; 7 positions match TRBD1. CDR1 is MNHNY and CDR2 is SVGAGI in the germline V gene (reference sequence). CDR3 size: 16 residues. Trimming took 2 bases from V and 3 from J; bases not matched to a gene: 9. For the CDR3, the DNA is TGTGCCAGCAGTTACAACTTCCCCGGGACAGACTATGGCTACACCTTC. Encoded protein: CASSYNFPGTDYGYTF.

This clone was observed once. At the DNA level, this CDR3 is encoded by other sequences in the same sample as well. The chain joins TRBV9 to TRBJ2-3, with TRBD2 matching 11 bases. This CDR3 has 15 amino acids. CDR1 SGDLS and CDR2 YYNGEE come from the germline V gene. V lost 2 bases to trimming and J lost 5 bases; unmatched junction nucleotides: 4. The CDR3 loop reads CASSVLGTSGDTQYF. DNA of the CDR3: TGTGCCAGCAGCGTGCTAGGGACTAGCGGAGATACGCAGTATTTT.

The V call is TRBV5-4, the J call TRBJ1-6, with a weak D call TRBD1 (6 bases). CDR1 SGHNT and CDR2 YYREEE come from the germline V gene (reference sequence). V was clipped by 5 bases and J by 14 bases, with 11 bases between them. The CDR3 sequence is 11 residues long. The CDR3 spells CASSFTGTLHF. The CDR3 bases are TGTGCCAGCAGTTTTACAGGGACCCTCCACTTT. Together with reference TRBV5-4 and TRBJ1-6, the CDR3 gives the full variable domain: ETGVTQSPTHLIKTRGQQVTLRCSSQSGHNTVSWYQQALGQGPQFIFQYYREEENGRGNFPPRFSGLQFPNYSSELNVNALELDDSALYLCASSFTGTLHFGNGTRLTVT.

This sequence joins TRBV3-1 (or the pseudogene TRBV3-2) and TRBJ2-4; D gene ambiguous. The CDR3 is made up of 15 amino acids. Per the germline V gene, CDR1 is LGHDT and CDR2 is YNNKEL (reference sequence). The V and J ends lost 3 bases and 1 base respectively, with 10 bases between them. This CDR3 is CASSHRTVAKNIQYF. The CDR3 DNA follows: TGTGCCAGCAGCCACCGAACAGTTGCCAAAAACATTCAGTACTTC.

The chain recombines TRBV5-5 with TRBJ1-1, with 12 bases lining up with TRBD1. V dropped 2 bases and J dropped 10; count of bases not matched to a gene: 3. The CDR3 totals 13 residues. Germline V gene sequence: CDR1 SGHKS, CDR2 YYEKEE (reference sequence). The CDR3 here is CASSLQGQGAAFF. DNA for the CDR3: TGTGCCAGCAGCTTACAGGGACAGGGGGCAGCTTTCTTT.

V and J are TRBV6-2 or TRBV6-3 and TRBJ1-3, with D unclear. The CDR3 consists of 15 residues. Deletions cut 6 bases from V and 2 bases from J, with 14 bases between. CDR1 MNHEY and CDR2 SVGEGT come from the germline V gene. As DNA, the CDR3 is TGTGCCAGCAGCGAACGGGGAGTAGCTGGAAACACCATATATTTT. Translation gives CASSERGVAGNTIYF.

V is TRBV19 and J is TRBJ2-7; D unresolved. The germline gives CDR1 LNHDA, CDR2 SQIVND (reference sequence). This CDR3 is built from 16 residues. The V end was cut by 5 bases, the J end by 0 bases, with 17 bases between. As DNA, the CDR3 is TGTGCCAGTAGTCCCCGTCTGGGCAGCCCCTCCTACGAGCAGTACTTC. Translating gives CASSPRLGSPSYEQYF.

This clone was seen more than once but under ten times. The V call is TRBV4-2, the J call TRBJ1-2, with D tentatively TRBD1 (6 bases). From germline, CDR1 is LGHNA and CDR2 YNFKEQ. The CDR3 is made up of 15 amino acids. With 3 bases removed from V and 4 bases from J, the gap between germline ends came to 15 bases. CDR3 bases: TGTGCCAGCAGCCAGAGATCTCAGGGGTTCTATGGCTACACCTTC. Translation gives CASSQRSQGFYGYTF.

The CDR3 sequence: CASSSGDRAGETQYF. CDR3 nucleotide sequence: TGTGCCAGCAGCTCCGGGGACAGGGCGGGGGAGACCCAGTACTTC. This chain uses TRBV7-9 with TRBJ2-5, with TRBD1 matching over 9 bases. Germline loops: CDR1 SEHNR, CDR2 FQNEAQ (reference sequence). This CDR3 is built from 15 residues. The V and J ends lost 4 bases and 5 bases, in that order; junction bases with no gene match: 8.

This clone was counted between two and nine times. The CDR3 DNA follows: TGTGCCAGCAGTTACGGGCAGCATTCAAGGGGACAGCCCCAGCATTTT. It translates to CASSYGQHSRGQPQHF. The rearrangement joins TRBV6-6 to TRBJ1-5; D may be TRBD1 (5 bases). The CDR3 is 16 amino acids. V gave up 2 bases and J gave up 7 bases, with 18 bases separating them. Germline lookup yields CDR1 MNHNY and CDR2 SVGAGI (reference sequence).

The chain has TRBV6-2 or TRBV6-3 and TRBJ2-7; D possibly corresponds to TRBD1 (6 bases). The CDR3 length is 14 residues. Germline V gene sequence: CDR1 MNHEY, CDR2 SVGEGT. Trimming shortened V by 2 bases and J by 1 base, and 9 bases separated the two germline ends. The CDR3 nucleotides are TGTGCCAGCAGTTACGCAGGGGTATCCTACGAGCAGTACTTC. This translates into CASSYAGVSYEQYF.

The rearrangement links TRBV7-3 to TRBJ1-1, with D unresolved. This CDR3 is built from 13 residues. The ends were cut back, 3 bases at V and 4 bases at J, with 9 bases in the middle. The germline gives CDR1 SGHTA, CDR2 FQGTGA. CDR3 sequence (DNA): TGTGCCAGCAGCTTTTACGTTAGCACTGAAGCTTTCTTT. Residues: CASSFYVSTEAFF.

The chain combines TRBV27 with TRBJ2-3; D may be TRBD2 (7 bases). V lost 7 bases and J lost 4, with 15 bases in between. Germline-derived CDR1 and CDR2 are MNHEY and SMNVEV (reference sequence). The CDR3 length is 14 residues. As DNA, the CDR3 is TGTGCCAGCACCTGGGGGGGGCCCCCAGATACGCAGTATTTT. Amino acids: CASTWGGPPDTQYF.

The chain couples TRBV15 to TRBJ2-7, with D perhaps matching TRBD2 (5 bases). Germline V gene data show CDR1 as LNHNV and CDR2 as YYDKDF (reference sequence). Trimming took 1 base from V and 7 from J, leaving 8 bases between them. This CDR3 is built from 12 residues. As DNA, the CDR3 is TGTGCCACCAGCAGAGGTGAGGGAGAGCAGTACTTC. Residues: CATSRGEGEQYF.